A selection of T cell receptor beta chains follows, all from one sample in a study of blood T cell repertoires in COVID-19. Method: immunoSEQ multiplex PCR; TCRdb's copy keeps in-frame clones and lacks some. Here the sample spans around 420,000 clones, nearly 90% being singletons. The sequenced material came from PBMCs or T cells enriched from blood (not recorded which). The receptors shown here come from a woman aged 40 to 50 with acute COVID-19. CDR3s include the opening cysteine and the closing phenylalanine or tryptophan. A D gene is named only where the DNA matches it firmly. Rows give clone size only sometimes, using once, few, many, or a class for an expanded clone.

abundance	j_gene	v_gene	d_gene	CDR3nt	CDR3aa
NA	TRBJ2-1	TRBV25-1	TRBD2	TGTGCCATCCGGGGACTAGCGAATGAGCAGTTCTTC	CAIRGLANEQFF
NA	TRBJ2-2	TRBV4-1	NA	TGCGCCAGCAGCCAAGTGCGCCTGGTGAACACCGGGGAGCTGTTTTTT	CASSQVRLVNTGELFF
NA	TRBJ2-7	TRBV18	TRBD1	TGTGCCAGCTCACCGGGACAGGGAGCCTACGAGCAGTACTTC	CASSPGQGAYEQYF
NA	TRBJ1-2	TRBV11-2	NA	TGTGCCAGCAGCTTAGAGAGCGGCTATGGCTACACCTTC	CASSLESGYGYTF
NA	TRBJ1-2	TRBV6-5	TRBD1	TGTGCCAGCAGTTACTCTTACAGGGGATCTGGCTACACCTTC	CASSYSYRGSGYTF
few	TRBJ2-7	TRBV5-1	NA	TGCGCCAGCAACCACGAAACCCTAGGCGACGAGCAGTACTTC	CASNHETLGDEQYF
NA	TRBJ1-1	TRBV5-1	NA	TGCGCCAGCAGCTTGGCGGGGAGATCTGAAGCTTTCTTT	CASSLAGRSEAFF
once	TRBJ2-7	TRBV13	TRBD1	TGTGCCAGCAGCTTAGGAGGGACAGGGGCATACGAGCAGTACTTC	CASSLGGTGAYEQYF
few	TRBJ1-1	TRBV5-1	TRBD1	TGCGCCAGCAGCCTGATAGGGACAGGGAAGGATACTGAAGCTTTCTTT	CASSLIGTGKDTEAFF
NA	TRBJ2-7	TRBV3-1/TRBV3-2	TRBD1	TGTGCCAGCAGCCAAGACAGGGGGCCTCGCGAGCAGTACTTC	CASSQDRGPREQYF
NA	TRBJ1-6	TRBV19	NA	TGTGCCAGTAGTATACTACCGGGGAGTCTCCTTAATTCACCCCTCCACTTT	CASSILPGSLLNSPLHF
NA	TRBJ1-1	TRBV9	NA	TGTGCCAGCTCGCCGGGGGGGCAATTGGGGAACACTGAAGCTTTCTTT	CASSPGGQLGNTEAFF
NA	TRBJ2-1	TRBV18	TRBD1	TGTGCCAGCTCACCGTCCCGGGACAGTGGTAATGAGCAGTTCTTC	CASSPSRDSGNEQFF
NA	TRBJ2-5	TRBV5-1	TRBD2	TGCGCCAGCAGCTTGGGTGGACTAGCGGGGAAAGAGACCCAGTACTTC	CASSLGGLAGKETQYF
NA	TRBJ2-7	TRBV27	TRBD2	TGTGCCAGCTCCCTGACTAGCGGGGGTTACGAGCAGTACTTC	CASSLTSGGYEQYF
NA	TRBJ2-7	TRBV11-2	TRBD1	TGTGCCAGCAGCCTCGACAGGGCGCGCGAGCAGTACTTC	CASSLDRAREQYF
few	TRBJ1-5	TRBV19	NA	TGTGCCAGTAACGACAGGTCCCGTCAGCCCCAGCATTTT	CASNDRSRQPQHF
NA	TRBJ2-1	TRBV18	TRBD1	TGTGCCAGCTCCCCCGGGACAGTATACAATGAGCAGTTCTTC	CASSPGTVYNEQFF
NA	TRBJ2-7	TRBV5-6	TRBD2	TGTGCCAGCAGCTCCCCGGCGGGGGGGAGGGAGCAGTACTTC	CASSSPAGGREQYF
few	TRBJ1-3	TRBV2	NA	TGTGCCAGCAATACAGGGTCAAACTCTGGAAACACCATATATTTT	CASNTGSNSGNTIYF
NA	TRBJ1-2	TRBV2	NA	TGTGCCACCGAGACGACAATCATCTATGGCTACACCTTC	CATETTIIYGYTF
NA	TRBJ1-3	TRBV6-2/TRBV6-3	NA	TGTGCCAGCAGCCCCGGTCGAGGCTCCGGAAACACCATATATTTT	CASSPGRGSGNTIYF
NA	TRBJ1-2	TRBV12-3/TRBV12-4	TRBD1	TGTGCCAGCAGTTGGGGACAGGACTATGGCTACACCTTC	CASSWGQDYGYTF
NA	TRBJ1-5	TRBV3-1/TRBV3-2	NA	TGTGCCAGCAGCCAGGTCGCCGGGGATAATCAGCCCCAGCATTTT	CASSQVAGDNQPQHF
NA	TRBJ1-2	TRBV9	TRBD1	TGTGCCAGCAGCGTCAGTATCACAGGGGGCGCCGTTGGCTACACCTTC	CASSVSITGGAVGYTF
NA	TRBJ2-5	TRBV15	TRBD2	TGTGCCACCAGCAGTCCCTTAGCGGGGGGCCTAGAGACCCAGTACTTC	CATSSPLAGGLETQYF
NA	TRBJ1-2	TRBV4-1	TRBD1	TGCGCCAGCAGCCAAGATATGGGACAGGACTATGGCTACACCTTC	CASSQDMGQDYGYTF
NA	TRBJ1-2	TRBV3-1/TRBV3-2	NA	TGTGCCAGCAGCCCCAAATTACAGGGTTTCAGTGGCTACACCTTC	CASSPKLQGFSGYTF
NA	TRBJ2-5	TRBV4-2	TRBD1	TGTGCCAGCAGCAAAACGGACAGGGACCAAGAGACCCAGTACTTC	CASSKTDRDQETQYF
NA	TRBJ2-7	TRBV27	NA	TGTGCCAGCAGTTTATCGGGGGGTTTCTACGAGCAGTACTTC	CASSLSGGFYEQYF
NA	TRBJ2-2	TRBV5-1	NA	TGCGCCAGCAGCTTGATCGAGGCCGGGGAGCTGTTTTTT	CASSLIEAGELFF
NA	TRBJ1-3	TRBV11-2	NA	TGTGCCAGCAGTCAATCAGGGGTAGGAAACACCATATATTTT	CASSQSGVGNTIYF
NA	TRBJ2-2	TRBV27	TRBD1	TGTGCCACCAAGAGGGACAGGGTGGCCGGGGAGCTGTTTTTT	CATKRDRVAGELFF
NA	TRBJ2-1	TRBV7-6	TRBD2	TGTGCCAGCAGCCCCGGGGGGGCCAATGAGCAGTTCTTC	CASSPGGANEQFF
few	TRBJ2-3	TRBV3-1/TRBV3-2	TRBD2	TGTGCCAGCAGCCAAGGGCTAGCGGACACAGATACGCAGTATTTT	CASSQGLADTDTQYF
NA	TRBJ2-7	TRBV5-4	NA	TGTGCCAGCAGCTTGGACGGGAAACAAGTACCATACGAGCAGTACTTC	CASSLDGKQVPYEQYF
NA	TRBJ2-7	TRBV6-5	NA	TGTGCCAGCAGTACAGGATCAACCTCCTACGAGCAGTACTTC	CASSTGSTSYEQYF
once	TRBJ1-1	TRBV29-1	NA	TGCAGCGTTCATAGGGGCGCGGGGACTGAAGCTTTCTTT	CSVHRGAGTEAFF
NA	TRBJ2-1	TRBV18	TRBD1	TGTGCCAGCTCACCAAGGGCAGGGGGTGGATTTGGTGAGCAGTTCTTC	CASSPRAGGGFGEQFF
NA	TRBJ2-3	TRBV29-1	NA	TGCAGCGTTTCGGGGGAAGATACGCAGTATTTT	CSVSGEDTQYF
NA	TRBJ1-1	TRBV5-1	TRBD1	TGCGCCAGCAGGACTACAGGGGGCACTGAAGCTTTCTTT	CASRTTGGTEAFF
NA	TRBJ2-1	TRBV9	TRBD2	TGTGCCAGCAGCGGACTAGCGGGGAGGGGAAATGAGCAGTTCTTC	CASSGLAGRGNEQFF
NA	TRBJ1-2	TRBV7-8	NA	TGTGCCAGCAGCGGACGGGGAGAAGCTAACTATGGCTACACCTTC	CASSGRGEANYGYTF
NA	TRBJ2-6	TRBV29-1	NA	TGCAGCGTGGGTGGGGGGAATGGGGCCAACGTCCTGACTTTC	CSVGGGNGANVLTF
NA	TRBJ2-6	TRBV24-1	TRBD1	TGTGCCACCAGTGATTTGCAGGGGGCAGGTGGGGCCAACGTCCTGACTTTC	CATSDLQGAGGANVLTF
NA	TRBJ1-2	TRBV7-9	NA	TGTGCCAGCAGTGATTCCCCTGCGGCAATCTATGGCTACACCTTC	CASSDSPAAIYGYTF
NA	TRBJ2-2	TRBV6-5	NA	TGTGCCAGCAGGAAACCAGGGATCGGCGGGGAGCTGTTTTTT	CASRKPGIGGELFF
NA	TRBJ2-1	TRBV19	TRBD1	TGTGCCAGTAGTAGAAGACAGGGGCGCTCCTACAATGAGCAGTTCTTC	CASSRRQGRSYNEQFF
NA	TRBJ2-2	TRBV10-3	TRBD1	TGTGCCATCAGTGAGAGTCCCGTCCAAGGGGGCAACACCGGGGAGCTGTTTTTT	CAISESPVQGGNTGELFF
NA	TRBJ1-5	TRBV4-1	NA	TGCGCCAGCAGCCAATTCTCAGGGTTGGGCAATCAGCCCCAGCATTTT	CASSQFSGLGNQPQHF
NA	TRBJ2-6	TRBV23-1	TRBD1	TGCGCCAGCAGTCTCCCGGGACAGAGCTCTGGGGCCAACGTCCTGACTTTC	CASSLPGQSSGANVLTF
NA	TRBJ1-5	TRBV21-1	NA	TGTGCCAGCAGCAAAGTCACAACGTCCGTCGACTTCAGCGATCAGCCCCAGCATTTT	CASSKVTTSVDFSDQPQHF
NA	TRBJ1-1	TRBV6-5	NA	TGTGCCAGCAGTACGGACAGTAACACTGAAGCTTTCTTT	CASSTDSNTEAFF
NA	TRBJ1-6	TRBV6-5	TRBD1	TGTGCCAGCAACTGGACAGGGGCACGAGGTTCACCCCTCCACTTT	CASNWTGARGSPLHF
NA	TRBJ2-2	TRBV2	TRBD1	TGTGCCAGCAGAATTTCGGACAGGGCAACCGGGGAGCTGTTTTTT	CASRISDRATGELFF